This entry is about one T cell receptor beta chain. Its antigen is still unknown. The data stem from a study of vaccination and CD4 T cells after COVID-19. Whole-study context: Treatment of control cultures consisted of a CEFX pool, an HIV-1 Nef pool, or no peptide.

V was clipped by 3 bases and J by 0 bases, with 8 bases between them. Germline V lookup: CDR1 KGHSH, CDR2 LQKENI. The length of the CDR3 is 15 residues. Cultured CD4+ T-cell DNA underwent Oncomine TCR Beta short-read sequencing. TCRdb used MiXCR to reprocess the PCR reads, holding one entry per CDR3 protein. Among more than 12,000 distinct CDR3 sequences listed, approximately 26% were seen once. Treatment indicated: roughly ten-day PBMC culture with coronavirus spike peptide pools or control peptides (ViraFEST assay). Expanded clonotypes were found by TCR sequencing after peptide-pool stimulation (ViraFEST).

The sequencing sample was made of cultured CD4+ T cells from blood. This receptor was identified in a human donor with COVID-19. The chain combines TRBV18 with TRBJ1-4, with D uncertain. The CDR3 loop is CASSPARATNEKLFF. DNA of the CDR3: TGTGCCAGCTCACCGGCCAGAGCAACTAATGAAAAACTGTTTTTT.